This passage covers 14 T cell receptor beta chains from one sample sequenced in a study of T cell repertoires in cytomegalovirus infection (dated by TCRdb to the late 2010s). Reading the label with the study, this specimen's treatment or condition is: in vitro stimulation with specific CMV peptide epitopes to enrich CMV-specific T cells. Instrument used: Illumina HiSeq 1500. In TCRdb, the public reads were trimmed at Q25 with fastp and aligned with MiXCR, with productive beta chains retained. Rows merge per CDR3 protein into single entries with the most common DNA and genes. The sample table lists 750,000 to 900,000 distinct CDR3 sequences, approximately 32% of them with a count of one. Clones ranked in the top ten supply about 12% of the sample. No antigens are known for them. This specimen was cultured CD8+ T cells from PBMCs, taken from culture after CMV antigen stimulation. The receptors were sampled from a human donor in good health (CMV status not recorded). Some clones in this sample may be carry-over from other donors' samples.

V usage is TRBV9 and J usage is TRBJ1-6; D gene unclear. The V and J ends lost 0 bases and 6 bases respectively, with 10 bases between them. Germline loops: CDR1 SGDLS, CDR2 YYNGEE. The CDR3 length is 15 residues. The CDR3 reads CASSVGTGTNSPLHF. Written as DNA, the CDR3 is TGTGCCAGCAGCGTAGGAACTGGCACTAATTCACCCCTCCACTTT.

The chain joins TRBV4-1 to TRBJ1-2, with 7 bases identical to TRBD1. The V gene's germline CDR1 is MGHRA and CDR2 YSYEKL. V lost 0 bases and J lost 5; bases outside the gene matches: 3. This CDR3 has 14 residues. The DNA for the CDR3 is TGCGCCAGCAGCCAAGATACCAGGGGGTATGGCTACACCTTC. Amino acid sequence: CASSQDTRGYGYTF.

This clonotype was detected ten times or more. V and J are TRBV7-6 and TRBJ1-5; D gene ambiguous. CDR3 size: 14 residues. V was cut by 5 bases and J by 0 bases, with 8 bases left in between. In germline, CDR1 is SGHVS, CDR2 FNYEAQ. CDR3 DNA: TGTGCCAGCAGCCCGGACTTTAGCAATCAGCCCCAGCATTTT. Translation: CASSPDFSNQPQHF.

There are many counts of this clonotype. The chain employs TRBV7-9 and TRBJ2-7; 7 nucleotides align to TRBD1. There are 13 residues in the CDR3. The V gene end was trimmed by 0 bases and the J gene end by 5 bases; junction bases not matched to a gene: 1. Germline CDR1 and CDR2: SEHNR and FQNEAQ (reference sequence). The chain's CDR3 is CASSLATGDEQYV. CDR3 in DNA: TGTGCCAGCAGCTTAGCTACAGGGGACGAGCAGTACGTC.

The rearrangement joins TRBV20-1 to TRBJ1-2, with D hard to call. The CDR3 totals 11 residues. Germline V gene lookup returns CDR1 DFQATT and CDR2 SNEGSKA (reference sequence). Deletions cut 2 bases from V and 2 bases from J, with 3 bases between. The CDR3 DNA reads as TGCAGTGCTAGACGAAACTATGGCTACACCTTC. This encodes CSARRNYGYTF.

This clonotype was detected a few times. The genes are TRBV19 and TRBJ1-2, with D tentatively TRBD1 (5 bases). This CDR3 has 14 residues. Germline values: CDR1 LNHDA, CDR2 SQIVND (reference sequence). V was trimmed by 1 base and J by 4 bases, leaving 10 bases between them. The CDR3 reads CASSIGHGAYGYTF. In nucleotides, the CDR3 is TGTGCCAGTAGTATAGGCCATGGGGCCTATGGCTACACCTTC.

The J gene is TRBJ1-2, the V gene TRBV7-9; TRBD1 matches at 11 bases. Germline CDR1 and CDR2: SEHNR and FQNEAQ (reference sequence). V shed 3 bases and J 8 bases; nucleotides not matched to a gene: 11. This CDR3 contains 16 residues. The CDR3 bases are TGTGCCAGCAGCTTTCCCGACGGGACAGGGGGAAAAGGCTACACCTTC. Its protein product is CASSFPDGTGGKGYTF.

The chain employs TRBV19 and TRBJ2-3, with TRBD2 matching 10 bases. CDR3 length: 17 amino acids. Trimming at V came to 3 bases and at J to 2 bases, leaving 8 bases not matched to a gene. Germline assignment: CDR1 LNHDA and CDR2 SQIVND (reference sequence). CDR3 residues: CASSMLAGGQYTDTQYF. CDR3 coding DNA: TGTGCCAGTAGTATGTTAGCGGGGGGCCAATACACAGATACGCAGTATTTT.

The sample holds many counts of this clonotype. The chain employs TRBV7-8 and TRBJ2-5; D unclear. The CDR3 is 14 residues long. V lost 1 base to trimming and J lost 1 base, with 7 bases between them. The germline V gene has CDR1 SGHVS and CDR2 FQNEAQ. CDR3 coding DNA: TGTGCCAGCAGCTTAGTGCGCATCCAAGAGACCCAGTACTTC. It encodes CASSLVRIQETQYF. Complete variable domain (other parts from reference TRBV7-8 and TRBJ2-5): GAGVSQSPRYKVAKRGQDVALRCDPISGHVSLFWYQQALGQGPEFLTYFQNEAQLDKSGLPSDRFFAERPEGSVSTLKIQRTQQEDSAVYLCASSLVRIQETQYFGPGTRLLVL.

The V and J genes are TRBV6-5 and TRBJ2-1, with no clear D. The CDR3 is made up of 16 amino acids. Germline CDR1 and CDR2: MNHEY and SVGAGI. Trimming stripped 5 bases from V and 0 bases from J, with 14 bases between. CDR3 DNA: TGTGCCAGCAGTCTCGACGTATGGGGCTCCTACAATGAGCAGTTCTTC. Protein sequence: CASSLDVWGSYNEQFF.

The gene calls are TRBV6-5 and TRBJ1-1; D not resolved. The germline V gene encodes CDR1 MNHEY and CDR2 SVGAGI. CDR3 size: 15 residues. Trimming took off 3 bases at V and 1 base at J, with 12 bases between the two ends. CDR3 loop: CASSYTPAANTEAFF. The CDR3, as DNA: TGTGCCAGCAGTTATACGCCGGCAGCGAACACTGAAGCTTTCTTT.

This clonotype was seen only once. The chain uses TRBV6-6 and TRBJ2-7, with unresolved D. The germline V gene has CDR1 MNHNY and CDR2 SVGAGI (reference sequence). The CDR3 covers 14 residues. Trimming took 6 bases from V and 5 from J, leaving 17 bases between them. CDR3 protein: CASSAVGRSDEQYF. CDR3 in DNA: TGTGCCAGCAGCGCGGTGGGAAGAAGCGACGAGCAGTACTTC.

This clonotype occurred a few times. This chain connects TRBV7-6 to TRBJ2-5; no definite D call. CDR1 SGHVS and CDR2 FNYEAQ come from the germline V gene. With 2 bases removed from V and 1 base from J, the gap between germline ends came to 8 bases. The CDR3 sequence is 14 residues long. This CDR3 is CASSLRAFQETQYF. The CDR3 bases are TGTGCCAGCAGCTTAAGAGCCTTCCAAGAGACCCAGTACTTC.

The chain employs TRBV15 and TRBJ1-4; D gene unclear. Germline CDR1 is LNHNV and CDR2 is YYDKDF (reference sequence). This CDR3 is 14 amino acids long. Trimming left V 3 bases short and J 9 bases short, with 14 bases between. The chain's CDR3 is CATSSVGQAQKLFF. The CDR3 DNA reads TGTGCCACCAGCAGCGTCGGGCAGGCGCAAAAACTGTTTTTT. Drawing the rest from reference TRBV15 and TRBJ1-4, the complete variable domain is DAMVIQNPRYQVTQFGKPVTLSCSQTLNHNVMYWYQQKSSQAPKLLFHYYDKDFNNEADTPDNFQSRRPNTSFCFLDIRSPGLGDTAMYLCATSSVGQAQKLFFGSGTQLSVL.